Listed below are T cell receptor beta chains from one sample, sequenced in a study of blood T cell repertoires in COVID-19. Measured with immunoSEQ multiplex PCR; TCRdb has only the in-frame clones, and not every one. In the table there are 310,000 or so clones, approximately 87% of which are singletons. Sequenced: peripheral blood. All receptors come from a woman aged 50 to 65 with active or convalescent COVID-19. CDR3s include the opening cysteine and the closing phenylalanine or tryptophan. A D gene is named only where the DNA matches it firmly. Some rows have no size entry. The others give once, few or many, or a class for an expanded clone.

clone size: NA; D gene: NA; J gene: TRBJ2-2; V gene: TRBV5-1; CDR3 protein: CASSLETQGTGELFF; CDR3 DNA: TGCGCCAGCAGCTTGGAGACCCAGGGGACCGGGGAGCTGTTTTTT
clone size: NA; D gene: NA; J gene: TRBJ2-5; V gene: TRBV7-7; CDR3 protein: CASSLQQGDQETQYF; CDR3 DNA: TGTGCTAGCAGCTTACAACAGGGAGACCAAGAGACCCAGTACTTC
clone size: NA; D gene: NA; J gene: TRBJ2-1; V gene: TRBV12-3/TRBV12-4; CDR3 protein: CASSLGGPNEQFF; CDR3 DNA: TGTGCCAGCAGTTTGGGGGGTCCCAATGAGCAGTTCTTC
clone size: NA; D gene: NA; J gene: TRBJ2-4; V gene: TRBV14; CDR3 protein: CASSSMAKNIQYF; CDR3 DNA: TGTGCCAGCAGTTCCATGGCCAAAAACATTCAGTACTTC
clone size: NA; D gene: NA; J gene: TRBJ1-2; V gene: TRBV9; CDR3 protein: CASSVGQDGSYGYTF; CDR3 DNA: TGTGCCAGCAGCGTAGGGCAGGATGGGAGCTATGGCTACACCTTC
clone size: NA; D gene: NA; J gene: TRBJ1-1; V gene: TRBV30; CDR3 protein: CAWSVNGRGSNTEAFF; CDR3 DNA: TGTGCCTGGAGTGTAAACGGTCGGGGGTCAAACACTGAAGCTTTCTTT
clone size: NA; D gene: NA; J gene: TRBJ2-7; V gene: TRBV27; CDR3 protein: CASSPPHSPYEQYF; CDR3 DNA: TGTGCCAGCAGTCCCCCCCACAGCCCCTACGAGCAGTACTTC
clone size: NA; D gene: TRBD1; J gene: TRBJ2-2; V gene: TRBV24-1; CDR3 protein: CATRSGGYTGELFF; CDR3 DNA: TGTGCCACCAGATCAGGGGGCTACACCGGGGAGCTGTTTTTT
clone size: NA; D gene: TRBD2; J gene: TRBJ2-1; V gene: TRBV4-3; CDR3 protein: CASSQEVVAGEREQFF; CDR3 DNA: TGCGCCAGCAGCCAAGAGGTGGTAGCGGGGGAGAGGGAGCAGTTCTTC
clone size: NA; D gene: TRBD1; J gene: TRBJ2-2; V gene: TRBV3-1/TRBV3-2; CDR3 protein: CASSPRGRTGELFF; CDR3 DNA: TGTGCCAGCAGCCCCAGGGGGCGAACCGGGGAGCTGTTTTTT
clone size: NA; D gene: TRBD1; J gene: TRBJ1-5; V gene: TRBV2; CDR3 protein: CASSWAPGTDNQPQHF; CDR3 DNA: TGTGCCAGCAGTTGGGCTCCCGGGACAGACAATCAGCCCCAGCATTTT
clone size: NA; D gene: NA; J gene: TRBJ1-6; V gene: TRBV9; CDR3 protein: CASSVSDRTSYNSPLHF; CDR3 DNA: TGTGCCAGCAGCGTAAGTGACAGAACCTCCTATAATTCACCCCTCCACTTT
clone size: NA; D gene: NA; J gene: TRBJ1-5; V gene: TRBV18; CDR3 protein: CASSQPGRGNQPQHF; CDR3 DNA: TGTGCCAGCTCACAACCGGGACGGGGGAATCAGCCCCAGCATTTT
clone size: NA; D gene: TRBD1; J gene: TRBJ2-2; V gene: TRBV28; CDR3 protein: CASRIPDRGNTGELFF; CDR3 DNA: TGTGCCAGCAGAATACCAGACAGGGGGAACACCGGGGAGCTGTTTTTT
clone size: NA; D gene: TRBD2; J gene: TRBJ2-7; V gene: TRBV9; CDR3 protein: CASSVGGLAGSYEQYF; CDR3 DNA: TGTGCCAGCAGCGTAGGGGGACTAGCGGGATCCTACGAGCAGTACTTC
clone size: NA; D gene: NA; J gene: TRBJ1-2; V gene: TRBV7-8; CDR3 protein: CASSTPGRRFYGYTF; CDR3 DNA: TGTGCCAGCAGCACACCAGGAAGAAGATTCTATGGCTACACCTTC
clone size: NA; D gene: NA; J gene: TRBJ1-2; V gene: TRBV6-2/TRBV6-3; CDR3 protein: CASSYATGLNYGYTF; CDR3 DNA: TGTGCCAGCAGTTACGCGACAGGACTTAACTATGGCTACACCTTC
clone size: NA; D gene: NA; J gene: TRBJ2-5; V gene: TRBV4-3; CDR3 protein: CASSQGTQETQYF; CDR3 DNA: TGCGCCAGCAGCCAGGGGACTCAAGAGACCCAGTACTTC
clone size: NA; D gene: NA; J gene: TRBJ1-2; V gene: TRBV29-1; CDR3 protein: CSYDTNYGYTF; CDR3 DNA: TGCAGCTATGACACCAACTATGGCTACACCTTC
clone size: NA; D gene: TRBD1; J gene: TRBJ2-3; V gene: TRBV9; CDR3 protein: CASSVQSRGQESTDTQYF; CDR3 DNA: TGTGCCAGCAGCGTTCAATCTCGGGGACAGGAGAGCACAGATACGCAGTATTTT
clone size: once; D gene: TRBD1; J gene: TRBJ1-2; V gene: TRBV7-2; CDR3 protein: CASSPAGQGARYTF; CDR3 DNA: TGTGCCAGCAGCCCCGCCGGACAGGGGGCTCGCTACACCTTC
clone size: once; D gene: NA; J gene: TRBJ2-3; V gene: TRBV12-5; CDR3 protein: CASGLPQDTQYF; CDR3 DNA: TGTGCTAGTGGTTTGCCCCAAGATACGCAGTATTTT
clone size: NA; D gene: TRBD2; J gene: TRBJ2-5; V gene: TRBV3-1/TRBV3-2; CDR3 protein: CASSQQGLAGGPQETQYF; CDR3 DNA: TGTGCCAGCAGCCAACAAGGGCTAGCGGGGGGGCCACAAGAGACCCAGTACTTC
clone size: NA; D gene: TRBD1; J gene: TRBJ2-3; V gene: TRBV7-3; CDR3 protein: CASSSDRSSTDTQYF; CDR3 DNA: TGTGCCAGCAGCTCGGACAGGTCTAGCACAGATACGCAGTATTTT
clone size: NA; D gene: TRBD1; J gene: TRBJ1-1; V gene: TRBV19; CDR3 protein: CASMNIRQGGNTEAFF; CDR3 DNA: TGTGCCAGTATGAACATACGACAGGGAGGGAACACTGAAGCTTTCTTT
clone size: NA; D gene: TRBD1; J gene: TRBJ1-2; V gene: TRBV10-3; CDR3 protein: CAISELLGGSPGYTF; CDR3 DNA: TGTGCCATCAGTGAGTTATTAGGGGGCTCCCCTGGCTACACCTTC
clone size: NA; D gene: TRBD1; J gene: TRBJ2-7; V gene: TRBV28; CDR3 protein: CASSLRDRGRFGQYF; CDR3 DNA: TGTGCCAGCAGCCTCCGGGACAGGGGGCGCTTTGGGCAGTACTTC
clone size: once; D gene: TRBD1; J gene: TRBJ1-6; V gene: TRBV10-3; CDR3 protein: CASADRDNSPLHF; CDR3 DNA: TGTGCCAGCGCGGACAGGGATAATTCACCCCTCCACTTT
clone size: NA; D gene: NA; J gene: TRBJ2-5; V gene: TRBV2; CDR3 protein: CASRFQYIMQETQYF; CDR3 DNA: TGTGCCAGCAGATTTCAATACATTATGCAAGAGACCCAGTACTTC
clone size: NA; D gene: NA; J gene: TRBJ1-3; V gene: TRBV30; CDR3 protein: CAWRRSSGNTIYF; CDR3 DNA: TGTGCCTGGAGACGGTCGTCTGGAAACACCATATATTTT
clone size: NA; D gene: NA; J gene: TRBJ2-5; V gene: TRBV3-1/TRBV3-2; CDR3 protein: CASSQDPTSLKTQYF; CDR3 DNA: TGTGCCAGCAGCCAAGATCCAACTAGCCTGAAGACCCAGTACTTC
clone size: NA; D gene: NA; J gene: TRBJ1-5; V gene: TRBV18; CDR3 protein: CASSPDRNQPQHF; CDR3 DNA: TGTGCCAGCTCACCTGACAGAAATCAGCCCCAGCATTTT
clone size: NA; D gene: TRBD2; J gene: TRBJ2-1; V gene: TRBV7-2; CDR3 protein: CASSGGGLAGGEQFF; CDR3 DNA: TGTGCCAGCAGCGGAGGGGGACTAGCGGGAGGCGAGCAGTTCTTC
clone size: NA; D gene: NA; J gene: TRBJ1-1; V gene: TRBV14; CDR3 protein: CASSRWDIPDAFF; CDR3 DNA: TGTGCCAGCAGCCGATGGGACATCCCCGACGCTTTCTTT
clone size: NA; D gene: TRBD1; J gene: TRBJ2-1; V gene: TRBV11-2; CDR3 protein: CASSFVTGASNEQFF; CDR3 DNA: TGTGCCAGCAGCTTCGTTACAGGGGCGAGTAATGAGCAGTTCTTC
clone size: NA; D gene: NA; J gene: TRBJ1-2; V gene: TRBV11-2; CDR3 protein: CASSSKTGITVYGYTF; CDR3 DNA: TGTGCCAGCAGCTCGAAGACGGGGATAACCGTCTATGGCTACACCTTC
clone size: NA; D gene: NA; J gene: TRBJ1-2; V gene: TRBV5-1; CDR3 protein: CASSLIIGESGGYTF; CDR3 DNA: TGCGCCAGCAGCTTGATCATTGGAGAGTCCGGGGGCTACACCTTC
clone size: NA; D gene: NA; J gene: TRBJ1-5; V gene: TRBV7-9; CDR3 protein: CASSLDRNQPQHF; CDR3 DNA: TGTGCCAGCAGCTTAGACAGGAATCAGCCCCAGCATTTT
clone size: NA; D gene: NA; J gene: TRBJ1-2; V gene: TRBV19; CDR3 protein: CASSTRDRPSYTF; CDR3 DNA: TGTGCCAGTAGTACCAGAGACAGGCCATCATACACCTTC
clone size: NA; D gene: NA; J gene: TRBJ1-6; V gene: TRBV5-5; CDR3 protein: CASSPETGDNSPLHF; CDR3 DNA: TGTGCCAGCAGCCCGGAGACGGGGGATAATTCACCCCTCCACTTT
clone size: NA; D gene: TRBD1; J gene: TRBJ2-1; V gene: TRBV23-1; CDR3 protein: CASSQSEGTGGHEQFF; CDR3 DNA: TGCGCCAGCAGTCAATCCGAGGGGACAGGGGGCCATGAGCAGTTCTTC
clone size: NA; D gene: NA; J gene: TRBJ1-6; V gene: TRBV15; CDR3 protein: CATSNGQSSYNSPLHF; CDR3 DNA: TGTGCCACCAGCAACGGACAGAGCTCCTATAATTCACCCCTCCACTTT
clone size: NA; D gene: TRBD2; J gene: TRBJ2-3; V gene: TRBV18; CDR3 protein: CASSPPPSGGGTDTQYF; CDR3 DNA: TGTGCCAGCTCACCACCGCCCTCGGGCGGGGGGACAGATACGCAGTATTTT
clone size: NA; D gene: TRBD2; J gene: TRBJ2-2; V gene: TRBV2; CDR3 protein: CASRLAGVVTGELFF; CDR3 DNA: TGTGCCAGCAGACTAGCGGGAGTAGTCACCGGGGAGCTGTTTTTT
clone size: NA; D gene: TRBD1; J gene: TRBJ1-1; V gene: TRBV27; CDR3 protein: CASSPGTGTEAFF; CDR3 DNA: TGTGCCAGCAGTCCCGGGACAGGGACTGAAGCTTTCTTT
clone size: NA; D gene: TRBD2; J gene: TRBJ2-1; V gene: TRBV5-4; CDR3 protein: CASRFTGGNEQFF; CDR3 DNA: TGTGCCAGCCGCTTTACCGGGGGGAATGAGCAGTTCTTC
clone size: once; D gene: TRBD1; J gene: TRBJ1-2; V gene: TRBV5-1; CDR3 protein: CASSPPTGYGYTF; CDR3 DNA: TGCGCCAGCAGCCCCCCGACAGGGTATGGCTACACCTTC
clone size: NA; D gene: TRBD1; J gene: TRBJ1-2; V gene: TRBV27; CDR3 protein: CASRTTGGRLRRYGYTF; CDR3 DNA: TGTGCCAGCAGGACGACAGGGGGCAGGTTACGGCGATATGGCTACACCTTC
clone size: NA; D gene: NA; J gene: TRBJ1-6; V gene: TRBV6-5; CDR3 protein: CASRLDSNSPLHF; CDR3 DNA: TGTGCCAGCCGCCTGGACAGTAATTCACCCCTCCACTTT
clone size: few; D gene: NA; J gene: TRBJ1-2; V gene: TRBV5-8; CDR3 protein: CASSLGQKSYGYTF; CDR3 DNA: TGTGCCAGCAGCTTGGGACAGAAATCCTATGGCTACACCTTC
clone size: NA; D gene: NA; J gene: TRBJ2-3; V gene: TRBV5-1; CDR3 protein: CASSLESGGASDTQYF; CDR3 DNA: TGCGCCAGCAGCTTGGAATCTGGGGGCGCATCAGATACGCAGTATTTT
clone size: NA; D gene: TRBD2; J gene: TRBJ2-7; V gene: TRBV19; CDR3 protein: CARACGGYEQYF; CDR3 DNA: TGTGCCAGAGCATGCGGGGGTTACGAGCAGTACTTC
clone size: NA; D gene: NA; J gene: TRBJ2-5; V gene: TRBV19; CDR3 protein: CASSIARQNQETQYF; CDR3 DNA: TGTGCCAGTAGTATAGCAAGACAGAACCAAGAGACCCAGTACTTC
clone size: NA; D gene: TRBD2; J gene: TRBJ2-1; V gene: TRBV6-2/TRBV6-3; CDR3 protein: CASSPAELKGLAGVRGPCNEQFF; CDR3 DNA: TGTGCCAGCAGCCCGGCTGAGTTAAAAGGACTAGCGGGAGTTCGGGGCCCTTGTAATGAGCAGTTCTTC
clone size: NA; D gene: NA; J gene: TRBJ1-1; V gene: TRBV5-1; CDR3 protein: CASSLQDPGPEAFF; CDR3 DNA: TGCGCCAGCAGCTTGCAGGATCCCGGCCCTGAAGCTTTCTTT
clone size: NA; D gene: TRBD1; J gene: TRBJ2-7; V gene: TRBV11-3; CDR3 protein: CASSSPTGSLSYEQYF; CDR3 DNA: TGTGCCAGCAGCTCCCCGACAGGGTCCCTCTCCTACGAGCAGTACTTC
clone size: NA; D gene: NA; J gene: TRBJ2-1; V gene: TRBV30; CDR3 protein: CAWSVQGEQFF; CDR3 DNA: TGTGCCTGGAGTGTTCAGGGTGAGCAGTTCTTC